One sample yielded the 2 T cell receptor beta chains listed below, sequenced in a study of early T cells in non-severe SARS-CoV-2 infection (dated by TCRdb to about 2021). Library preparation was by 5' RACE. The sample was run on a NextSeq 500. TCRdb itself trimmed the public reads at Q25 with fastp, ran MiXCR and retained productive beta chains. All rows with the same CDR3 protein become a single entry with the most common DNA and genes. The sample has approximately 70,000 distinct CDR3 sequences on record, roughly 12% of them singletons. The ten most abundant clones make up about a sixth of the sample. Sequencing used whole blood, obtained at baseline. The receptors here all came from an adult who was a healthcare worker with PCR-confirmed SARS-CoV-2 infection or an uninfected control (not recorded which). The donor label of this sample is uncertain.

The chain's CDR3 is CASSYPGGGSYEQYF. The CDR3, as DNA: TGTGCCAGCAGTTACCCCGGGGGGGGAAGCTACGAGCAGTACTTC. The chain has TRBV6-5 and TRBJ2-7, with 8 bases matching TRBD2. After removal of 2 bases from V and 3 bases from J, the junction contained 6 bases not matched to a gene. Germline V gene lookup returns CDR1 MNHEY and CDR2 SVGAGI. The CDR3 spans 15 residues.

The chain has TRBV6-4 and TRBJ2-2, with D uncertain. Germline V gene sequence: CDR1 MRHNA, CDR2 SNTAGT. The CDR3 is made up of 13 amino acids. Trimming stripped 6 bases from V and 4 bases from J, with 9 bases between. The CDR3 bases are TGTGCCAGCAGCCCAGAGTCCACCGGGGAGCTGTTTTTT. It specifies CASSPESTGELFF.